The clone carrying this T cell receptor beta chain was found once. The record originates from a study of identical twins. All of the donors were Caucasians in good health. The V end was cut by 2 bases, the J end by 0 bases, with 10 bases between. Germline V CDR1 and CDR2: MNHEY, SVGAGI. The CDR3 has 15 residues. TCRdb analysed the 5' RACE reads with MiXCR anew, one entry per CDR3 protein. Among 750,000 to 950,000 distinct CDR3 sequences listed, about 12% were seen once. These data also formed part of another study, on yellow fever vaccine responses in identical twins. From that second work: Reports say the vaccine T cell response in twins looked partly convergent and partly personalized.

The chain has TRBV6-5 and TRBJ2-5; TRBD1 or TRBD2 may be the D gene (5 bases each). The specimen was PBMCs. The receptor comes from a woman aged 18-30 years in good health. This CDR3 is CASSYGWGYQETQYF. CDR3 DNA sequence: TGTGCCAGCAGTTACGGCTGGGGGTACCAAGAGACCCAGTACTTC.